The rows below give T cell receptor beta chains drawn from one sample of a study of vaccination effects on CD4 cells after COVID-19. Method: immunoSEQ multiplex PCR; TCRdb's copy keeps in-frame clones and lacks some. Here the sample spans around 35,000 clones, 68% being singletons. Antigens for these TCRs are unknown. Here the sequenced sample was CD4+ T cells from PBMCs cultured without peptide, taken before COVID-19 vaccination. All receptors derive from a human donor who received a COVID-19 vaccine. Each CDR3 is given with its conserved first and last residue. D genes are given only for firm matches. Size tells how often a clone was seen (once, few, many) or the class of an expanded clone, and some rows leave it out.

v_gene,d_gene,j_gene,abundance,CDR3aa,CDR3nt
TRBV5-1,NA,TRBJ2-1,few,CASSLAGLGEQFF,TGCGCCAGCAGCTTGGCAGGGTTGGGTGAGCAGTTCTTC
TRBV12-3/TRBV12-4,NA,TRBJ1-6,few,CASSLGLGSPLHF,TGTGCCAGCAGTTTAGGGCTAGGTTCACCCCTCCACTTT
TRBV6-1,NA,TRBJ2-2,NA,CASSETWGAGELFF,TGTGCCAGCAGTGAAACTTGGGGGGCCGGGGAGCTGTTTTTT
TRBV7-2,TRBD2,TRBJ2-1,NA,CASSLGLAGNIEQFF,TGTGCCAGCAGCTTAGGATTAGCGGGGAATATTGAGCAGTTCTTC
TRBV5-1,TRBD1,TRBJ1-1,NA,CASRALQGAGTEAFF,TGCGCCAGCAGGGCTTTACAGGGGGCGGGGACTGAAGCTTTCTTT
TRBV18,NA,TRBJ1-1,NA,CASSPIGALNTEAFF,TGTGCCAGCTCACCAATCGGGGCTTTGAACACTGAAGCTTTCTTT
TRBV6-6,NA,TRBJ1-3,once,CASRDSYSGNTIYF,TGTGCCAGCAGGGACAGCTACTCTGGAAACACCATATATTTT
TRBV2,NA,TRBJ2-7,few,CASRGPSGSYEQYF,TGTGCCAGCAGGGGCCCGTCGGGCTCCTACGAGCAGTACTTC
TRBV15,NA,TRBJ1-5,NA,CATSRDPDSRINQPQHF,TGTGCCACCAGCAGAGATCCTGACAGCCGAATCAATCAGCCCCAGCATTTT
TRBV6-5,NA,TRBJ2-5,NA,CATKNWETQYF,TGTGCCACCAAAAATTGGGAGACCCAGTACTTC
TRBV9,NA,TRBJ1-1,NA,CASSVAGGAEAFF,TGTGCCAGCAGCGTAGCCGGAGGGGCTGAAGCTTTCTTT
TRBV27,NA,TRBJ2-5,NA,CASSSLRQETQYF,TGTGCCAGCAGTTCTCTGCGGCAAGAGACCCAGTACTTC
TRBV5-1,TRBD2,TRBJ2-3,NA,CASSLELAGETDTQYF,TGCGCCAGCAGCTTGGAACTAGCGGGGGAGACAGATACGCAGTATTTT
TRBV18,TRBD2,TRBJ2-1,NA,CASSGTLAGVSYNEQFF,TGTGCCAGCTCAGGTACGTTGGCGGGAGTGTCCTACAATGAGCAGTTCTTC
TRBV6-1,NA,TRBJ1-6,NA,CASSEDRDSPLHF,TGTGCCAGCAGTGAAGACAGGGATTCACCCCTCCACTTT
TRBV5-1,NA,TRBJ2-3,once,CASSLEVDTQYF,TGCGCCAGCAGCTTGGAGGTAGATACGCAGTATTTT
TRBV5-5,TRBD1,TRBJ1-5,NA,CASSLGQGILRNGQPQHF,TGTGCCAGCAGCTTGGGACAGGGAATCTTAAGGAACGGTCAGCCCCAGCATTTT
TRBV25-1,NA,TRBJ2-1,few,CASSESGSWNEQFF,TGTGCCAGCAGTGAATCGGGTAGTTGGAATGAGCAGTTCTTC
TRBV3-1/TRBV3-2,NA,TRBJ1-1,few,CASRAIGGTEAFF,TGTGCCAGCAGAGCCATTGGGGGGACTGAAGCTTTCTTT
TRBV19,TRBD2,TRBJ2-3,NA,CASTGGTKAGATDTQYF,TGTGCCAGTACCGGGGGGACTAAAGCTGGGGCGACAGATACGCAGTATTTT
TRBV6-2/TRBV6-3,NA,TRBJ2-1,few,CASSYWNEQFF,TGTGCCAGCAGTTACTGGAATGAGCAGTTCTTC
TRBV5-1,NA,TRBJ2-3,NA,CASSLGRRTSLDTQYF,TGCGCCAGCAGCTTGGGGCGCCGGACGTCCTTAGATACGCAGTATTTT
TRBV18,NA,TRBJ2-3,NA,CASSTSTDTQYF,TGTGCCAGCTCAACCAGCACAGATACGCAGTATTTT
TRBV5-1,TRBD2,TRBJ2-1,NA,CASSSNRGLANTYNEQFF,TGCGCCAGCAGCTCGAATCGAGGACTAGCGAATACCTACAATGAGCAGTTCTTC
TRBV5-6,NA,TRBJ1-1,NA,CASSSGAWGLDTEAFF,TGTGCCAGCAGCTCAGGGGCGTGGGGTCTGGACACTGAAGCTTTCTTT
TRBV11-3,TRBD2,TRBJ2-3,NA,CASSTRSGDGRDTQYF,TGTGCCAGCAGCACCCGTAGCGGGGACGGTCGAGATACGCAGTATTTT
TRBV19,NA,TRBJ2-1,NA,CASSINVNEQFF,TGTGCCAGTAGTATAAACGTGAATGAGCAGTTCTTC
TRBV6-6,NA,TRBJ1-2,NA,CASSYPDSAYGYTF,TGTGCCAGCAGTTACCCGGACAGTGCCTATGGCTACACCTTC
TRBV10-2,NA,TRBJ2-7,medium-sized,CASSESSRRGSSYEQYF,TGCGCCAGCAGTGAGTCGAGTAGACGGGGAAGCTCCTACGAGCAGTACTTC
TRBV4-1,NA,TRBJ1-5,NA,CASSLGAELYQPQHF,TGCGCCAGCAGCCTCGGGGCAGAACTTTATCAGCCCCAGCATTTT
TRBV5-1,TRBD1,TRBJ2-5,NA,CASSLGDSQETQYF,TGCGCCAGCAGCTTGGGGGACAGTCAAGAGACCCAGTACTTC
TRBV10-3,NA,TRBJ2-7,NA,CAISTNAYEQYF,TGTGCCATCAGTACGAACGCCTACGAGCAGTACTTC
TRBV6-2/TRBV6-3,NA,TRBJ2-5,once,CASSPRRGVVGETQYF,TGTGCCAGCAGTCCACGGCGGGGAGTGGTCGGAGAGACCCAGTACTTC
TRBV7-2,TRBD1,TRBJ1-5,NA,CASSPRQGTQPQHF,TGTGCCAGCAGCCCGCGACAGGGGACTCAGCCCCAGCATTTT
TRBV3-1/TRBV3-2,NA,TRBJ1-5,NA,CASSSLAGSRWPQHF,TGTGCCAGCAGCTCCCTTGCGGGCTCCCGTTGGCCCCAGCATTTT
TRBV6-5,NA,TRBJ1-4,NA,CASRKDGNEKLFF,TGTGCCAGCAGAAAAGACGGGAATGAAAAACTGTTTTTT
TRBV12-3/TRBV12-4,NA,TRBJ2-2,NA,CASNLDAGELFF,TGTGCCAGCAACCTTGATGCCGGGGAGCTGTTTTTT
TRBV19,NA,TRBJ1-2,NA,CASSILGAYGYTF,TGTGCCAGTAGTATACTGGGGGCATATGGCTACACCTTC
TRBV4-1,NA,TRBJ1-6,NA,CASSQVSGYNSPLHF,TGCGCCAGCAGCCAAGTTTCCGGCTATAATTCACCCCTCCACTTT
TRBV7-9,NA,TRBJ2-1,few,CASRNLYNEQFF,TGTGCCAGCAGGAATTTATACAATGAGCAGTTCTTC
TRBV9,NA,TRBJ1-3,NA,CASSGGTLRTNTIYF,TGTGCCAGCAGCGGCGGGACACTACGGACAAACACCATATATTTT
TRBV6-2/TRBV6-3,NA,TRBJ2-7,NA,CASSYDPSDSYEQYF,TGTGCCAGCAGTTACGACCCCTCGGACTCCTACGAGCAGTACTTC
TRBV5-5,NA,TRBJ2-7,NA,CASNQILGDSYEQYF,TGTGCCAGCAACCAAATACTCGGGGATAGCTACGAGCAGTACTTC
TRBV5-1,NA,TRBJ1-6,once,CASSLAGAKYNSPLHF,TGCGCCAGCAGCTTGGCTGGGGCCAAATATAATTCACCCCTCCACTTT
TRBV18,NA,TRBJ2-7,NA,CASSPSVVESSQQYF,TGTGCCAGCTCACCATCTGTGGTAGAAAGTTCGCAGCAGTACTTC
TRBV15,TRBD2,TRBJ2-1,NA,CATSGFSGSPYNEQFF,TGTGCCACCAGCGGATTTAGCGGGAGCCCCTACAATGAGCAGTTCTTC
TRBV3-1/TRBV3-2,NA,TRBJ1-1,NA,CASSHVRGGRAEAFF,TGTGCCAGCAGCCATGTTCGGGGGGGTCGGGCTGAAGCTTTCTTT
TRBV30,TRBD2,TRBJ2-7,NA,CAWSLAGSYEQYF,TGTGCCTGGAGCCTAGCGGGGTCCTACGAGCAGTACTTC
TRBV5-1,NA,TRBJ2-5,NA,CASSHIGNQETQYF,TGCGCCAGCAGCCATATCGGCAACCAAGAGACCCAGTACTTC
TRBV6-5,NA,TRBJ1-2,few,CASSYLGSNYGYTF,TGTGCCAGCAGTTACTTAGGGAGTAACTATGGCTACACCTTC
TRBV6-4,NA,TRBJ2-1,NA,CASSPGHGEGQFF,TGTGCCAGCAGTCCGGGACATGGGGAGGGGCAGTTCTTC
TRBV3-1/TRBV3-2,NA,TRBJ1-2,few,CASSQDRDYGYTF,TGTGCCAGCAGCCAAGACAGGGACTATGGCTACACCTTC
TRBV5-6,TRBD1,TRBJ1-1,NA,CASSHTGTVTSLEPEAFF,TGTGCCAGCAGCCATACCGGGACAGTTACCAGTTTAGAGCCTGAAGCTTTCTTT
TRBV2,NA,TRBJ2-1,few,CASSDSDRGSGEQFF,TGTGCCAGCAGTGATAGTGACAGAGGGAGCGGTGAGCAGTTCTTC
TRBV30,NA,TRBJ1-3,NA,CAWRLYSGNTIYF,TGTGCCTGGCGTCTTTACTCTGGAAACACCATATATTTT